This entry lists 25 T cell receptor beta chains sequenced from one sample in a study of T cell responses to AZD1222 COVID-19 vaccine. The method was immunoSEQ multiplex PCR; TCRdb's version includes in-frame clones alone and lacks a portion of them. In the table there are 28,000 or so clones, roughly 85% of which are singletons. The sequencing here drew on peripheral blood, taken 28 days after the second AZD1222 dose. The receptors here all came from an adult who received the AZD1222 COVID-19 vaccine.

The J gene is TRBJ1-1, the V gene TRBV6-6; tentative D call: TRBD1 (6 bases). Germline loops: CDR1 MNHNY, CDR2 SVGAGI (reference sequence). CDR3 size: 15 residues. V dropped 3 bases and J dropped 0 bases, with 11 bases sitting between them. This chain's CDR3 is CASSYRGAVNTEAFF. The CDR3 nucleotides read TGTGCCAGCAGTTATAGGGGGGCTGTGAACACTGAAGCTTTCTTT.

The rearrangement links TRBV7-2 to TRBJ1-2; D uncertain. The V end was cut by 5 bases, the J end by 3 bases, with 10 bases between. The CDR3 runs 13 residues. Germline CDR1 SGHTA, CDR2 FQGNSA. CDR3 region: CASSKGGDYGYTF. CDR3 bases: TGTGCCAGCAGCAAAGGCGGGGACTATGGCTACACCTTC.

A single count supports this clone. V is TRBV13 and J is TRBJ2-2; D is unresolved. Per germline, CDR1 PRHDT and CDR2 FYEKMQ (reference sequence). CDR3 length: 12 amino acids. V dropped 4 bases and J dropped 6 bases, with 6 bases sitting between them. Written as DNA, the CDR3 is TGTGCCAGCAGCTCCTTTTCCGGGGAGCTGTTTTTT. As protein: CASSSFSGELFF.

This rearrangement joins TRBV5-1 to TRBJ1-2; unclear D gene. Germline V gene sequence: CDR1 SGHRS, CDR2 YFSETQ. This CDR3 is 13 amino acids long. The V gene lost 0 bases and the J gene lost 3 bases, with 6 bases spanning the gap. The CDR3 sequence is CASSLASDYGYTF. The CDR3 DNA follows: TGCGCCAGCAGCTTGGCCAGCGACTATGGCTACACCTTC.

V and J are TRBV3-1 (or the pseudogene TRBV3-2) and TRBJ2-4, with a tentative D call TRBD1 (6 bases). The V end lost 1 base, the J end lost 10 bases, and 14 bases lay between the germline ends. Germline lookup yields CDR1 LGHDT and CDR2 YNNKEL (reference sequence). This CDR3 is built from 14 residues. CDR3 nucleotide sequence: TGTGCCAGCAGCCAAGCCAGGGGATTAGGAATTCAGTACTTC. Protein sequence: CASSQARGLGIQYF.

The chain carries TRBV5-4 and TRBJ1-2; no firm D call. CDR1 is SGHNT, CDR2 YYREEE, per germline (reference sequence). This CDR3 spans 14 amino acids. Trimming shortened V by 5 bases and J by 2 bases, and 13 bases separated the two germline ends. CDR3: CASRPGVENYGYTF. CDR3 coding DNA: TGTGCCAGCAGGCCCGGTGTAGAGAACTATGGCTACACCTTC.

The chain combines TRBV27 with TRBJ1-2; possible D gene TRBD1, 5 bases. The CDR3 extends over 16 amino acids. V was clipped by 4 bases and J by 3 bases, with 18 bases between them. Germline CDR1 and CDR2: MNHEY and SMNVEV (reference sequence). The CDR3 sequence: CASSSIGQGSYYGYTF. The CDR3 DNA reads TGTGCCAGCAGTTCCATCGGTCAGGGCTCCTACTATGGCTACACCTTC.

The DNA for the CDR3 is TGTGCCAGCAGTGAAGGGGGTGGTTATGGCTACACCTTC. Translated, it gives CASSEGGGYGYTF. V is TRBV6-1 and J is TRBJ1-2; D unresolved. V gave up 1 base and J gave up 5 bases, with 8 bases separating them. Germline assignment: CDR1 MNHNS and CDR2 SASEGT. This CDR3 region has 13 residues.

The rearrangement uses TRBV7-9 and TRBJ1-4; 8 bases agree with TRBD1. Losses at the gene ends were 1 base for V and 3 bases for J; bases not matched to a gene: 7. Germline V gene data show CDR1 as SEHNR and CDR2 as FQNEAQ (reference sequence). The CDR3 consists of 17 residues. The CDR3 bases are TGTGCCAGCAGCTTAGGTCAGGGGGCTACTTCTAATGAAAAACTGTTTTTT. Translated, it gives CASSLGQGATSNEKLFF.

The CDR3 coding sequence is TGCAGTGCTAGTTCCATCCGCGGGAATTACAATGAGCAGTTCTTC. The encoded protein is CSASSIRGNYNEQFF. V and J are TRBV20-1 and TRBJ2-1; D may be TRBD2 (6 bases). The germline V gene has CDR1 DFQATT and CDR2 SNEGSKA (reference sequence). The CDR3 consists of 15 residues. The V end lost 3 bases, the J end lost 4 bases, and 16 bases lay between the germline ends.

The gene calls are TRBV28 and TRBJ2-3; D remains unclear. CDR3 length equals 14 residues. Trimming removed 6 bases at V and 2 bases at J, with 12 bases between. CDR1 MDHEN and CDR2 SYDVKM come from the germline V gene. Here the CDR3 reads CASSLSTLTDTQYF. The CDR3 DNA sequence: TGTGCCAGCAGCCTTAGCACTCTCACAGATACGCAGTATTTT.

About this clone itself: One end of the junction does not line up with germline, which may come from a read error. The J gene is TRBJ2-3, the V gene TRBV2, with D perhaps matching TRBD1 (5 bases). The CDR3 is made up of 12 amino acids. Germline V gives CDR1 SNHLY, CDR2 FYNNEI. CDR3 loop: CASREDRDTQYF. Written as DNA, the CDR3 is TGTGCCAGCAGGGAAGACAGAGATACGCAGTATTTT.

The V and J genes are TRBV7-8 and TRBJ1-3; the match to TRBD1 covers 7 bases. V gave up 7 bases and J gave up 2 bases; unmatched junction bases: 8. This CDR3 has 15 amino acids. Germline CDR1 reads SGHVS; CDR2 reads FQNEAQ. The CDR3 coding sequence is TGTGCCAGCAAGCCCGACAGGGCCCCTGGAAACACCATATATTTT. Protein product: CASKPDRAPGNTIYF.

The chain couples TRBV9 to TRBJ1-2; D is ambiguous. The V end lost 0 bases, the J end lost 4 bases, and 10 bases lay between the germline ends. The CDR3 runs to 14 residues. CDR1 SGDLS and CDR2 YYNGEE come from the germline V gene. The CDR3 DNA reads TGTGCCAGCAGCGTAGTGAGAGGGTGCTATGGCTACACCTTC. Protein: CASSVVRGCYGYTF.

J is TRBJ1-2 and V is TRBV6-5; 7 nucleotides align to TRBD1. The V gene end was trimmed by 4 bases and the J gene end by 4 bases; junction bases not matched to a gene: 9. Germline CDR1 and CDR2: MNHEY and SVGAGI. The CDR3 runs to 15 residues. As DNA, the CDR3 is TGTGCCAGCAGTTCCACCGGGACAGAATTCTATGGCTACACCTTC. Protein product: CASSSTGTEFYGYTF.

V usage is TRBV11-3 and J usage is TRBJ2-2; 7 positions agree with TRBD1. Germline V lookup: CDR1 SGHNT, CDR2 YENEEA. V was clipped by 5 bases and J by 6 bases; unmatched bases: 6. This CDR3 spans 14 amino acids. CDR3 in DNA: TGTGCCAGCAGCACAGCCACAGGGGCCGGGGAGCTGTTTTTT. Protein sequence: CASSTATGAGELFF.

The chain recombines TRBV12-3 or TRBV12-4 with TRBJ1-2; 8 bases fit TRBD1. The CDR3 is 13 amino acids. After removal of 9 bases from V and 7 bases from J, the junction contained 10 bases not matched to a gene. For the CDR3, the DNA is TGTGCCAGTACGGCCCAGGGGGCGTCTGGCTACACCTTC. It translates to CASTAQGASGYTF.

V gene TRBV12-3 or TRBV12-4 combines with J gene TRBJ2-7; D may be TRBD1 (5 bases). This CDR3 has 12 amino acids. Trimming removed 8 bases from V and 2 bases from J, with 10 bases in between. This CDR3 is CASAGMPYEQYF. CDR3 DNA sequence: TGTGCCAGCGCAGGGATGCCCTACGAGCAGTACTTC.

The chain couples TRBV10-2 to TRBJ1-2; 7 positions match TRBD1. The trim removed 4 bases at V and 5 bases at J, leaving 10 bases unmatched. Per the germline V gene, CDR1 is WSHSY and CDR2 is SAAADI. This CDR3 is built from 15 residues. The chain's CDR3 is CASSGVEGASYGYTF. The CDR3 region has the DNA TGCGCCAGCAGTGGGGTGGAGGGGGCGTCATATGGCTACACCTTC.

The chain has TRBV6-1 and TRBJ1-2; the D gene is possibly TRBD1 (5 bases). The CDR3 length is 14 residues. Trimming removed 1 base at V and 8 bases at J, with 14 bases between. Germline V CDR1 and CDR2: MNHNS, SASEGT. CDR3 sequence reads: CASSEGRRRDGYTF. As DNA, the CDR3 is TGTGCCAGCAGTGAAGGTCGGCGCAGGGACGGCTACACCTTC.

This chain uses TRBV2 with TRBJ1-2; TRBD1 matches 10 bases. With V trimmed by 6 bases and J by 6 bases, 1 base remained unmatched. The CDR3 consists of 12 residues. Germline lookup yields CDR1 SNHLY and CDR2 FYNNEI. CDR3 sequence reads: CASSGTGDGYTF. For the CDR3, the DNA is TGTGCCAGCAGCGGGACAGGGGATGGCTACACCTTC.

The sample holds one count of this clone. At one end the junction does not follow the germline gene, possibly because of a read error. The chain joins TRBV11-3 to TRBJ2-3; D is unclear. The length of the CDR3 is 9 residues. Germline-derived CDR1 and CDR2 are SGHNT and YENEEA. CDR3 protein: CLIIDTQYF. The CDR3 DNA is TGCCTCATTATAGATACGCAGTATTTT.

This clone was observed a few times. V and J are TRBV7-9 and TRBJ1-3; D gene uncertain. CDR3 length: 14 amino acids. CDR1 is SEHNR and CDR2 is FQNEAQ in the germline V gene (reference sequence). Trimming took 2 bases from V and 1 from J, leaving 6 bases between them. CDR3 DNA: TGTGCCAGCAGCTTATCCATATCTGGAAACACCATATATTTT. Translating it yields CASSLSISGNTIYF.

CDR3 bases: TGTGCCAGCAGCCCCGGACAGGTCGCCCGAACGATGCTCCACTTT. Residues: CASSPGQVARTMLHF. The J gene is TRBJ1-6, the V gene TRBV7-2, with 7 bases matching TRBD1. Germline V lookup: CDR1 SGHTA, CDR2 FQGNSA. V shed 5 bases and J 16 bases; nucleotides not matched to a gene: 17. This CDR3 region has 15 residues.

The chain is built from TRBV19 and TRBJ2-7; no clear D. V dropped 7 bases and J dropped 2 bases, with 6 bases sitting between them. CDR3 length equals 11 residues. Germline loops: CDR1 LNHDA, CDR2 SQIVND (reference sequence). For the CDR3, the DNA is TGTGCCAGTATTGCTGCCTACGAGCAGTACTTC. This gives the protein CASIAAYEQYF.